The entry below gives a single T cell receptor (beta chain) sequence along with its context. These data are taken from a study of blood T cell repertoires in COVID-19. Study-wide background: Researchers got acute and convalescent COVID-19 samples from the United States, Italy and Spain. T cells, B-cell-depleted T cells, or PBMCs supplied cDNA or gDNA.

The length of the CDR3 is 16 residues. Germline V gene lookup returns CDR1 KGHSH and CDR2 LQKENI. With V trimmed by 0 bases and J by 4 bases, 2 bases remained unmatched. Original analysis: Estimates of nucleated cell counts were drawn from the amplification of reference gene primers. Data came from immunoSEQ multiplex PCR; TCRdb stores just in-frame clones and leaves some out. V, J and clone size derive from that table, while D and trimming were established from the DNA sequence. The repertoire holds over 150,000 clones, with around 83% as singletons. This sequence originates from a man aged 45-60 years with active or convalescent COVID-19. Sequencing input: peripheral blood. The chain employs TRBV18 and TRBJ1-5; 11 bases line up with TRBD1. CDR3 nucleotides: TGTGCCAGCTCACCACCGGGACAGGGGGGAAATCAGCCCCAGCATTTT. Amino acids: CASSPPGQGGNQPQHF.